A single sample gave rise to the 10 T cell receptor beta chains below, sequenced in a study of early T cells in non-severe SARS-CoV-2 infection. TCRdb redid the calling of the 5' RACE reads with MiXCR, one entry per CDR3 protein. The repertoire holds more than 90,000 distinct CDR3 sequences, with approximately 10% as singletons. Sample: whole blood. Source of these receptors: an adult who was a healthcare worker with PCR-confirmed SARS-CoV-2 infection or an uninfected control (not recorded which).

This clonotype was seen repeatedly, ten times or more. The V gene is TRBV11-2, the J gene TRBJ1-1; TRBD1 matches 7 bases. Germline CDR1 is SGHAT and CDR2 is FQNNGV. Losses at the gene ends were 1 base for V and 4 bases for J; bases not matched to a gene: 12. The length of the CDR3 is 17 residues. The DNA for the CDR3 is TGTGCCAGCAGCTTAGGGAGACAGGGTTATCGGGTCACTGAAGCTTTCTTT. It translates to CASSLGRQGYRVTEAFF.

The chain carries TRBV10-3 and TRBJ2-1; 7 bases are shared with TRBD2. V was clipped by 6 bases and J by 2 bases; unmatched bases: 4. Germline V gene data show CDR1 as ENHRY and CDR2 as SYGVKD. The CDR3 totals 14 residues. CDR3 DNA sequence: TGTGCCATCAGGACTCGGGGGGCCTACAATGAGCAGTTCTTC. Translation: CAIRTRGAYNEQFF.

This clonotype was seen at least ten times. V gene TRBV2 combines with J gene TRBJ2-7, with a weak D call TRBD1 (5 bases). The V end lost 6 bases, the J end lost 3 bases, and 12 bases lay between the germline ends. Germline lookup yields CDR1 SNHLY and CDR2 FYNNEI. The CDR3 is 13 residues long. CDR3 loop: CASSREFGYEQYF. The CDR3, as DNA: TGTGCCAGCAGCAGGGAATTCGGCTACGAGCAGTACTTC.

This clonotype appeared many times. This chain connects TRBV12-3 or TRBV12-4 to TRBJ1-1; D gene unclear. V gave up 5 bases and J gave up 3 bases, with 13 bases separating them. CDR3 length equals 14 residues. The CDR3 nucleotides read TGTGCCAGCAGTCCAGTAGAGGGATACACTGAAGCTTTCTTT. Amino acid sequence: CASSPVEGYTEAFF.

This clonotype was observed many times. The chain employs TRBV12-3 or TRBV12-4 and TRBJ2-2; D is unclear. CDR3 size: 14 residues. Trimming removed 6 bases from V and 7 bases from J, with 15 bases in between. The CDR3 nucleotides read TGTGCCAGCAGCCCCCCAACCACTGGCGGGGAGCTGTTTTTT. Its translation: CASSPPTTGGELFF.

The chain employs TRBV5-1 and TRBJ1-1, with D perhaps TRBD1 (5 bases). This CDR3 comprises 14 residues. Trimming removed 1 base at V and 3 bases at J, with 10 bases between. Germline V lookup: CDR1 SGHRS, CDR2 YFSETQ. DNA for the CDR3: TGCGCCAGCAGCTTGTACGACAGAGACACTGAAGCTTTCTTT. Translation gives CASSLYDRDTEAFF.

The CDR3 protein is CASRDRAGFIDEQFF. For the CDR3, the DNA is TGTGCCAGTAGGGATCGGGCAGGGTTTATCGATGAGCAGTTCTTC. The chain couples TRBV19 to TRBJ2-1; the D gene is possibly TRBD1 (5 bases). V shed 6 bases and J shed 8 bases, with 20 bases lying between them. The germline V gene encodes CDR1 LNHDA and CDR2 SQIVND (reference sequence). This CDR3 is 15 amino acids long.

This clonotype was found many times. The chain has TRBV5-1 and TRBJ1-6, with a possible D match to TRBD1 (6 bases). With 1 base removed from V and 6 bases from J, the gap between germline ends came to 8 bases. This CDR3 is 14 amino acids long. The germline gives CDR1 SGHRS, CDR2 YFSETQ. CDR3 sequence reads: CASSLRQVNSPLHF. Here the CDR3 DNA reads TGCGCCAGCAGCTTGCGACAGGTTAATTCACCCCTCCACTTT.

This clonotype was counted between two and nine times. The chain carries TRBV12-3 or TRBV12-4 and TRBJ1-2; D possibly corresponds to TRBD1 (5 bases). The V and J ends lost 4 bases and 8 bases respectively, with 20 bases between them. The CDR3 has 15 amino acids. The CDR3 DNA reads as TGTGCCAGCAGTTCACCCCTCTGGGGGGGACGCGGCTACACCTTC. Protein: CASSSPLWGGRGYTF.

The chain carries TRBV19 and TRBJ2-3; possibly TRBD1 for D (5 bases). The CDR3 sequence is 15 residues long. V gave up 4 bases and J gave up 4 bases, with 15 bases separating them. CDR1 and CDR2 (germline): LNHDA, SQIVND (reference sequence). The CDR3 coding sequence is TGTGCCAGTAGTACCCGACAGTTAAGCCCAGATACGCAGTATTTT. Amino acid sequence: CASSTRQLSPDTQYF. The full variable domain, with the rest looked up from reference TRBV19 and TRBJ2-3, is DGGITQSPKYLFRKEGQNVTLSCEQNLNHDAMYWYRQDPGQGLRLIYYSQIVNDFQKGDIAEGYSVSREKKESFPLTVTSAQKNPTAFYLCASSTRQLSPDTQYFGPGTRLTVL.